These 14 T cell receptor beta chains share one sample of origin, sequenced in a study of long-term antiretroviral therapy in people with HIV (dated by TCRdb to between 2021 and 2022). The immunoSEQ hsTCRB v3.0 assay was used at survey level resolution to sequence the TRB variable region. TCRdb obtained this table from immuneACCESS and retained in-frame rearrangements with V and J assigned. These tables miss some clones; where compared with another copy, unresolved V genes account for less than half of the shortfall, and the remainder is unexplained. This sample is represented by 25,000 to 35,000 clones; about 86% of them were singletons. The ten largest clones capture approximately 4.8% of the sample. Sequencing was performed on unsorted PBMCs, taken 0.8 years after starting antiretroviral therapy. The source of these receptors is a woman younger than 45 with HIV.

This clone was recorded only once. This chain links TRBV6-1 with TRBJ1-2; possible D gene TRBD1, 5 bases. The CDR3 loop spans 10 amino acids. Germline V gene data show CDR1 as MNHNS and CDR2 as SASEGT. The V end lost 11 bases, the J end lost 4 bases, and 8 bases lay between the germline ends. The CDR3 region is CAARGYGYTF. CDR3 DNA sequence: TGTGCCGCGAGGGGCTATGGCTACACCTTC.

The V and J genes are TRBV5-1 and TRBJ1-1, with 11 positions matching TRBD1. The length of the CDR3 is 18 residues. The junction had 15 bases not matched to a gene; V was cut back by 7 bases and J by 1 base. Germline CDR1 is SGHRS and CDR2 is YFSETQ. In DNA form, the CDR3 reads TGCGCCAGCCACTCTAGGACAGGGGGCTGGGAGACGAACACTGAAGCTTTCTTT. This codes for CASHSRTGGWETNTEAFF.

The chain carries TRBV6-1 and TRBJ2-2, with unresolved D. V shed 4 bases and J shed 0 bases, with 9 bases lying between them. The CDR3 totals 15 residues. Germline V gene sequence: CDR1 MNHNS, CDR2 SASEGT. DNA of the CDR3: TGTGCCAGCAGTGGGACCAACCCGAACACCGGGGAGCTGTTTTTT. This translates into CASSGTNPNTGELFF.

The chain uses TRBV29-1 and TRBJ1-5; TRBD1 is a possible D gene (6 bases). Trimming pared 7 bases from V and 4 bases from J, leaving 14 bases between. The germline V gene has CDR1 SQVTM and CDR2 ANQGSEA. The CDR3 runs 13 residues. In nucleotides, the CDR3 is TGCAGCGCGATGACAGGCTCGAATCAGCCCCAGCATTTT. It encodes CSAMTGSNQPQHF.

This chain uses TRBV27 with TRBJ2-6; no firm D call. This CDR3 contains 14 residues. V was trimmed by 6 bases and J by 0 bases, leaving 6 bases between them. From germline, CDR1 is MNHEY and CDR2 SMNVEV (reference sequence). The CDR3: CASSLSSGANVLTF. The CDR3 coding sequence is TGTGCCAGCAGCCTGAGCTCTGGGGCCAACGTCCTGACTTTC. The full variable domain, completed using reference TRBV27 and TRBJ2-6, is EAQVTQNPRYLITVTGKKLTVTCSQNMNHEYMSWYRQDPGLGLRQIYYSMNVEVTDKGDVPEGYKVSRKEKRNFPLILESPSPNQTSLYFCASSLSSGANVLTFGAGSRLTVL.

Only one count was recorded for this clone. The chain links TRBV2 to TRBJ1-4, with D possibly TRBD1 on 5 matching bases. The V end was cut by 9 bases, the J end by 8 bases, with 16 bases between. CDR1 SNHLY and CDR2 FYNNEI come from the germline V gene. There are 13 residues in the CDR3. As DNA, the CDR3 is TGTGCCAGGGGTCGGGGGAAATCGGAAAAACTGTTTTTT. It codes for CARGRGKSEKLFF.

The chain has TRBV9 and TRBJ1-2; 8 nucleotides agree with TRBD1. V lost 3 bases, J lost 3 bases, and 7 bases stayed unmatched. This CDR3 spans 15 amino acids. Germline V gene lookup returns CDR1 SGDLS and CDR2 YYNGEE. In DNA form, the CDR3 reads TGTGCCAGCAGCGAGCAGGGGGCAGGCCACTATGGCTACACCTTC. It translates to CASSEQGAGHYGYTF.

V gene TRBV6-1 combines with J gene TRBJ1-1; D not resolved. This CDR3 is built from 16 residues. Trimming cost V 2 bases and J 1 base, with 14 bases left between them. CDR1 and CDR2 (germline): MNHNS, SASEGT. The CDR3 here is CASSENFLWENTEAFF. In DNA, the CDR3 is TGTGCCAGCAGTGAAAACTTCCTTTGGGAGAACACTGAAGCTTTCTTT.

The V gene is TRBV6-5, the J gene TRBJ2-1; TRBD2 aligns across 8 bases. The CDR3 has 14 amino acids. Germline V gene lookup returns CDR1 MNHEY and CDR2 SVGAGI. V shed 7 bases, J shed 8 bases, and the junction held 10 bases outside the gene matches. CDR3 nucleotides: TGTGCCAGCACCTCGGGGGGGCGGGGGCATGAGCAGTTCTTC. Its translation is CASTSGGRGHEQFF.

This clone was recorded once. The chain uses TRBV13 and TRBJ2-3, with 7 bases identical to TRBD1. Germline CDR1 and CDR2: PRHDT and FYEKMQ (reference sequence). This CDR3 is built from 16 residues. The junction had 13 bases not matched to a gene; V was cut back by 4 bases and J by 6 bases. CDR3 DNA sequence: TGTGCCAGCAGCTCAGGAACCACAGGGGCGAGGGATACGCAGTATTTT. Translated, it gives CASSSGTTGARDTQYF.

The chain joins TRBV6-5 to TRBJ1-3; D is unclear. The germline CDR1 and CDR2 sequences are MNHEY and SVGAGI. V lost 0 bases and J lost 4, with 10 bases in between. CDR3 length: 15 residues. CDR3 in amino acids: CASSYSGGTGNTIYF. The CDR3 DNA reads TGTGCCAGCAGTTACTCGGGAGGAACAGGAAACACCATATATTTT.

The rearrangement links TRBV10-3 to TRBJ2-1, with TRBD1 as a possible D gene (6 bases). This CDR3 has 13 amino acids. Deletions cut 8 bases from V and 6 bases from J, with 14 bases between. CDR1 is ENHRY, CDR2 SYGVKD, per germline. CDR3 residues: CAIAGGRANEQFF. In DNA, the CDR3 is TGTGCCATCGCTGGGGGCAGGGCCAATGAGCAGTTCTTC.

The chain joins TRBV13 to TRBJ1-2; tentatively, D is TRBD1 (6 bases). The V gene's germline CDR1 is PRHDT and CDR2 FYEKMQ (reference sequence). V shed 0 bases and J shed 4 bases, with 6 bases lying between them. The CDR3 spans 13 residues. The DNA for the CDR3 is TGTGCCAGCAGCTTAGGGACAGGCTATGGCTACACCTTC. This translates into CASSLGTGYGYTF.

J is TRBJ1-1 and V is TRBV11-1, with TRBD1 matching 8 bases. The CDR3 loop spans 14 amino acids. In germline, CDR1 is SGHAT, CDR2 FQDESV (reference sequence). With 2 bases clipped from V and 6 bases from J, the junction kept 5 bases outside the gene matches. The DNA for the CDR3 is TGTGCCAGCAGCTTAAGGACAGGGAGGGCTGAAGCTTTCTTT. Translated, it gives CASSLRTGRAEAFF.